These 25 T cell receptor beta chains were all obtained from the same sample, sequenced in a study of CD8+ T cells in alopecia areata. The pooled cutaneous lymph node cells were sorted using several markers (CD4, CD8alpha, NKG2D, NKG2ACE and others). RNA extraction was followed by reverse transcription into cDNA, which acted as the sequencing template. Method: immunoSEQ multiplex PCR; TCRdb's copy keeps in-frame clones and lacks some. Sampling found approximately 300,000 clones, none seen once. The sample consisted of CD4+ T cells sorted from a lymph node. The receptors were sampled from a C3H/HeJ mouse with alopecia areata. MHC haplotype here: H2-k.

There are a few counts of this clone. The listed genes are named as in mouse. The sequenced fragment ends 4 residues before the CDR3 boundary, so the rest is inferred from the germline J gene. The V gene is TRBV29, the J gene TRBJ1-2; D is undetermined. Trimming removed 1 base from V and 0 bases from J, with 3 bases in between. CDR3 size: 13 residues. Germline V gives CDR1 MSHET, CDR2 SYDVDS. CDR3 bases read: TGTGCTAGCAGTTTATTTGCAAACTCC. Amino acids: CASSLFANS. The whole CDR3 region reads CASSLFANSDYTF. Drawing the rest from reference TRBV29 and TRBJ1-2, the complete variable domain is DMKVTQMPRYLIKRMGENVLLECGQDMSHETMYWYRQDPGLGLQLIYISYDVDSNSEGDIPKGYRVSRKKREHFSLILDSAKTNQTSVYFCASSLFANSDYTFGSGTRLLVI.

A few counts support this clone. The gene names here belong to mouse. The CDR3 end falls 3 residues outside the read, so it is completed with the germline J gene. The chain uses TRBV19 and TRBJ1-6, with D possibly TRBD1 on 6 matching bases. TRBJ1-6 is classed as an ORF, of uncertain function. Deletions cut 6 bases from V and 0 bases from J, with 13 bases between. CDR1 FNHDT and CDR2 SITEND come from the germline V gene (reference sequence). This CDR3 spans 16 amino acids. Partial CDR3 DNA: TGTGCCAGCAACCGGACAGAAAATTCCTATAATTCGCCC. Protein sequence: CASNRTENSYNSP. The full CDR3 protein is CASNRTENSYNSPLYF.

A note on this clone: Gene names denote mouse genes. Coverage ceases 4 residues before the CDR3 finishes, and the germline J gene fills in the end. This chain links TRBV13-1 with TRBJ2-5, with TRBD1 as a possible D gene (6 bases). The germline CDR1 and CDR2 sequences are NSHNY and SYGAGN. This CDR3 comprises 13 residues. CDR3 protein: CASGRQAEDTQYF. The part of the CDR3 DNA that was read is TGTGCCAGCGGTCGACAGGCCGAAGAC.

This clone has more than one count but fewer than ten. Gene and germline names: mouse. The read ends 4 residues early relative to the CDR3; the germline J gene fills the gap. This chain joins TRBV17 and TRBJ1-2, with 7 positions matching TRBD1. J was trimmed by 0 bases and V by 1 base; bases with no gene match: 2. Germline V gene data show CDR1 as MNHDT and CDR2 as YYDKIL. The CDR3 totals 15 residues. The CDR3 region is CASSRAGTANSDYTF. Incomplete CDR3 DNA: TGTGCTAGCAGTAGAGCCGGGACAGCAAACTCC.

The sample holds a few counts of this clone. Gene labels here are mouse ones. The read falls 3 residues short of the CDR3 end, and the missing part is taken from the germline J gene. This chain links TRBV29 with TRBJ1-6, with D perhaps TRBD1 (5 bases). TRBJ1-6 is noted as an ORF with a role that remains uncertain. This CDR3 spans 12 amino acids. Germline values: CDR1 MSHET, CDR2 SYDVDS. The V gene lost 10 bases and the J gene lost 4 bases, with 8 bases spanning the gap. The chain's CDR3 is CATRQYNSPLYF. The sequenced part of the CDR3 DNA is TGTGCTACCAGACAGTATAATTCGCCC.

This clone appeared a few times. Gene and germline names: mouse. With the read ending 4 residues before the CDR3 end, the germline J gene is used to fill in that end. The chain links TRBV19 to TRBJ2-1; the D gene is possibly TRBD1 (6 bases). Trimming left V 5 bases short and J 0 bases short, with 12 bases between. This CDR3 region has 15 residues. CDR1 and CDR2 from the germline V gene are FNHDT and SITEND (reference sequence). CDR3 residues: CASSPLDSNYAEQFF. CDR3 bases read: TGTGCCAGCAGCCCCTTGGACAGTAACTATGCT. Together with reference TRBV19 and TRBJ2-1, the CDR3 gives the full variable domain: GGIITQTPKFLIGQEGQKLTLKCQQNFNHDTMYWYRQDSGKGLRLIYYSITENDLQKGDLSEGYDASREKKSSFSLTVTSAQKNEMAVFLCASSPLDSNYAEQFFGPGTRLTVL.

The sample holds a few counts of this clone. Genes and germline are mouse. The read ends 4 residues before the CDR3 terminus; that terminus is restored from the germline J gene. V gene TRBV5 combines with J gene TRBJ2-1; 8 nucleotides align to TRBD1. Germline CDR1 reads LGHNA; CDR2 reads YNLKQL (reference sequence). The CDR3 has 16 amino acids. V shed 1 base, J shed 0 bases, and the junction held 2 bases outside the gene matches. The CDR3 loop reads CASSQGTGFNYAEQFF. The DNA read from the CDR3 is TGTGCCAGCAGCCAAGGGACAGGGTTTAACTATGCT.

Details on this clone: These gene names are mouse names. The read finishes 3 residues shy of the CDR3 end, and the germline J gene is used to complete it. The same CDR3 can be traced to other DNA sequences in this sample. The V gene is TRBV13-1, the J gene TRBJ1-6, with a tentative D call TRBD1 (5 bases). TRBJ1-6 is identified as an open reading frame with a role that is uncertain. The CDR3 consists of 13 residues. CDR1 is NSHNY, CDR2 SYGAGN, per germline. V was cut by 10 bases and J by 4 bases, with 12 bases left in between. The CDR3 sequence: CAAGGSYNSPLYF. The covered CDR3 bases are TGTGCCGCGGGGGGGAGTTATAATTCGCCC.

This clone was picked up a small number of times. Genes and germline are mouse. The read halts 4 residues ahead of the CDR3 end, with the missing end drawn from the germline J gene. The chain uses TRBV14 and TRBJ1-1, with D unresolved. The CDR3 spans 14 residues. Trimming stripped 0 bases from V and 0 bases from J, with 6 bases between. Looked up from germline, CDR1 is SGHDT and CDR2 is FRDEAV. The CDR3 DNA, read in part, is TGTGCCAGCAGTTTCTTGGGTGCAAACACA. It encodes CASSFLGANT. In full, the CDR3 is CASSFLGANTEVFF.

This clone was detected only a few times. Gene and germline names: mouse. The CDR3 loop reads CTCSADNRGSAETLYF. The CDR3 bases that were read are TGCACCTGCAGTGCAGATAATAGGGGGAGTGCAGAA. The chain joins TRBV1 to TRBJ2-3, with D perhaps TRBD1 (6 bases). From the germline J gene comes the end of the CDR3, since the read stops 4 residues before it. The CDR3 covers 16 residues. Germline-derived CDR1 and CDR2 are NSQYPW and LRSPGD (reference sequence). V shed 0 bases and J shed 0 bases, with 10 bases lying between them.

There are a few counts of this clone. Here the gene names and germline are mouse. The read gets to within 4 residues of the CDR3 end, and the germline J gene fills in the rest. The chain recombines TRBV19 with TRBJ1-1, with TRBD1 matching 10 bases. V trimming: 6 bases; J trimming: 1 base; junction bases outside the gene matches: 3. The CDR3 extends over 14 amino acids. Germline V CDR1 and CDR2: FNHDT, SITEND (reference sequence). The CDR3 bases that were read are TGTGCCAGCACCAGGGACAGGGGAAACACA. It codes for CASTRDRGNT. The full CDR3 protein is CASTRDRGNTEVFF.

With regard to this clone: Here the gene names and germline are mouse. Coverage ceases 3 residues before the CDR3 finishes, and the germline J gene fills in the end. Other DNA variants within this sample encode the same CDR3. The J gene is TRBJ1-6, the V gene TRBV13-1, with 7 bases fitting TRBD1. TRBJ1-6 belongs to the ORF category, with a function that is uncertain. The V and J ends lost 2 bases and 3 bases, in that order; junction bases with no gene match: 2. CDR1 and CDR2 (germline): NSHNY, SYGAGN. The CDR3 sequence is 15 residues long. The DNA read from the CDR3 is TGTGCCAGCAGTGACCAGGGGGGCTATAATTCGCCC. Translating gives CASSDQGGYNSP. In full, the CDR3 reads CASSDQGGYNSPLYF.

About this clone itself: Any gene name here is a mouse gene name. The sequence runs out 4 residues before the end of the CDR3; the remainder is reconstructed from the germline J gene. The chain uses TRBV13-1 and TRBJ2-3; D not resolved. The CDR3 contains 15 residues. Germline assignment: CDR1 NSHNY and CDR2 SYGAGN. With 3 bases removed from V and 0 bases from J, the gap between germline ends came to 11 bases. The sequenced part of the CDR3 DNA is TGTGCCAGCAGTGGAGCAGCATCTAGTGCAGAA. Residues: CASSGAASSAE. The full CDR3 is CASSGAASSAETLYF.

At least ten counts were recorded for this clone. Germline and genes here are mouse. CDR3 residues: CASSRKDSYNSPLYF. Partial CDR3 DNA: TGTGCTAGCAGTAGAAAAGACAGCTATAATTCGCCC. The V call is TRBV17, the J call TRBJ1-6; D may be TRBD1 (5 bases). The observed sequence ends 3 residues before the CDR3 terminus, with the missing tail filled in from the germline J gene. TRBJ1-6 is flagged as an ORF with uncertain function. Germline V gives CDR1 MNHDT, CDR2 YYDKIL. V lost 2 bases and J 3 bases, leaving 8 bases between the germline ends. CDR3 size: 15 residues.

A note on this clone: Any gene name here is a mouse gene name. The CDR3 end is not reached by the read, which stops 4 residues before it; the germline J gene fills it in. This chain joins TRBV19 and TRBJ2-1; tentative D call: TRBD1 (6 bases). Trimming stripped 3 bases from V and 3 bases from J, with 13 bases between. CDR1 and CDR2 from the germline V gene are FNHDT and SITEND (reference sequence). This CDR3 has 15 residues. The CDR3 DNA, read in part, is TGTGCCAGCAGTACCCCTCAGGGGAGCTATGCT. It yields the protein CASSTPQGSYA. The full CDR3 sequence reads CASSTPQGSYAEQFF.

This clone has only a few counts. Mouse germline and gene names are used. The read terminates 4 residues before the CDR3 end, so the remaining end is supplied by the germline J gene. V is TRBV5 and J is TRBJ2-3; TRBD1 agrees at 9 bases. This CDR3 has 15 residues. The germline CDR1 and CDR2 sequences are LGHNA and YNLKQL (reference sequence). J was trimmed by 3 bases and V by 4 bases; bases with no gene match: 5. CDR3 region: CASSLWTGEAETLYF. Incomplete CDR3 DNA: TGTGCCAGCAGCCTCTGGACAGGGGAAGCAGAA.

A few counts support this clone. The gene names given are mouse names. The CDR3 bases that were read are TGTGCCAGCACCCGGACTGGGGGAGAAGAC. Protein product: CASTRTGGED. The complete CDR3 reads CASTRTGGEDTQYF. This chain connects TRBV19 to TRBJ2-5; 10 bases match TRBD2. The sequenced fragment ends 4 residues before the CDR3 boundary, so the rest is inferred from the germline J gene. There are 14 residues in the CDR3. Germline CDR1 and CDR2: FNHDT and SITEND (reference sequence). The entire variable domain, with the rest obtained from reference TRBV19 and TRBJ2-5, is as follows: GGIITQTPKFLIGQEGQKLTLKCQQNFNHDTMYWYRQDSGKGLRLIYYSITENDLQKGDLSEGYDASREKKSSFSLTVTSAQKNEMAVFLCASTRTGGEDTQYFGPGTRLLVL.

This clone has at least ten counts. The gene symbols are mouse symbols. The read finishes 4 residues shy of the CDR3 end, and the germline J gene is used to complete it. The chain joins TRBV16 to TRBJ1-2; 9 bases map to TRBD1. CDR3 length: 16 amino acids. V was pared by 3 bases and J by 0 bases, with 5 bases of the junction left unmatched. Per germline, CDR1 SGHSA and CDR2 FRNQAP. CDR3 DNA, as far as it was read: TGTGCAAGCAGCTTCGAAGACAGGGGGTCAAACTCC. Translated: CASSFEDRGSNS. The entire CDR3 is CASSFEDRGSNSDYTF.

As to this clone: Here the gene names and germline are mouse. The CDR3 end falls 4 residues outside the read, so it is completed with the germline J gene. This sample also contains other DNA sequences that code for the same CDR3. The V call is TRBV19, the J call TRBJ2-1; tentative D call: TRBD1 (5 bases). Between the trimmed V and J ends, which lost 2 bases and 2 bases, there was a span of 8 bases. Germline lookup yields CDR1 FNHDT and CDR2 SITEND (reference sequence). This CDR3 is built from 14 residues. Incomplete CDR3 DNA: TGTGCCAGCAGTATTAGGGGAGACTATGCT. As protein: CASSIRGDYA. The full CDR3 is CASSIRGDYAEQFF.

This clone was picked up a small number of times. These gene names are mouse names. The DNA ends 4 residues before the CDR3 does, and the rest of the CDR3 is filled in from the germline J gene. V usage is TRBV31 and J usage is TRBJ2-2, with 7 positions matching TRBD2. V lost 5 bases, J lost 2 bases, and 2 bases stayed unmatched. The germline V gene encodes CDR1 GKSSPN and CDR2 SITVG. This CDR3 is built from 13 residues. Here the CDR3 reads CAWGLANTGQLYF. The DNA read from the CDR3 is TGTGCCTGGGGACTGGCGAACACCGGG.

Regarding this clone: Genes and germline come from the mouse. The read gets to within 4 residues of the CDR3 end, and the germline J gene fills in the rest. The chain uses TRBV1 and TRBJ2-5; D remains ambiguous. Trimming took 0 bases from V and 0 from J, leaving 7 bases between them. The germline gives CDR1 NSQYPW, CDR2 LRSPGD (reference sequence). The CDR3 runs to 15 residues. CDR3 residues: CTCSAEVSNQDTQYF. CDR3 DNA, as far as it was read: TGCACCTGCAGTGCAGAAGTCAGTAACCAAGAC.

This clone was counted only a few times. Germline and genes: mouse. The missing CDR3 end, 4 residues past where the read stops, is filled in from the germline J gene. This chain connects TRBV1 to TRBJ2-7, with D perhaps TRBD1 (5 bases). Germline V gives CDR1 NSQYPW, CDR2 LRSPGD (reference sequence). Trimming removed 1 base from V and 2 bases from J, with 9 bases in between. This CDR3 is built from 14 residues. The CDR3 is CTCSAGTNTYEQYF. The DNA read from the CDR3 is TGCACCTGCAGTGCAGGGACAAATACCTAT.

The table lists this clone with a few counts. Mouse gene names apply. The CDR3: CAWSPPGSNSDYTF. CDR3 DNA (partial): TGTGCCTGGAGTCCACCAGGGTCAAACTCC. The gene calls are TRBV31 and TRBJ1-2, with D perhaps TRBD1 (5 bases). The CDR3 extends 4 residues past the end of the read, so its final part is completed from the germline J gene. The germline V gene encodes CDR1 GKSSPN and CDR2 SITVG. V shed 1 base and J shed 0 bases, with 9 bases lying between them. The CDR3 consists of 14 residues.

Concerning this clone: Genes here carry mouse names. Read coverage stops 3 residues before the CDR3 terminus; the germline J gene supplies the remainder. The chain uses TRBV19 and TRBJ1-6; D gene unclear. TRBJ1-6 is an ORF; its function is uncertain. CDR3 length: 12 amino acids. Germline V gene sequence: CDR1 FNHDT, CDR2 SITEND (reference sequence). The CDR3: CASSIDRWPLYF. The sequenced CDR3 bases are TGTGCCAGCAGTATAGACAGATGGCCC.

This clone was seen only a few times. The germline and genes are mouse ones. The read comes to an end 4 residues before the CDR3 does, leaving the germline J gene to fill in the end. This sequence joins TRBV4 and TRBJ2-1; 7 bases align to TRBD1. The CDR3 loop spans 14 amino acids. J lost 0 bases, V lost 5 bases, and 1 base had no gene match. CDR1 and CDR2 from the germline V gene are LGHDT and YNNKQL (reference sequence). The CDR3 bases that were read are TGTGCCAGCAGCAACAGGGGTAACTATGCT. This codes for CASSNRGNYA. The CDR3, in full, reads CASSNRGNYAEQFF.